Listed below are T cell receptor beta chains from one sample, sequenced in a study of blood T cell repertoires in COVID-19. Profiled with immunoSEQ multiplex PCR; TCRdb holds only in-frame clones, not every one. The sample carries about 210,000 clones, 80% to 90% recorded once. The sequencing input was peripheral blood. These receptors came from a man aged 45 to 65 with active or convalescent COVID-19. Both conserved end residues are part of each CDR3. Each record gives: V gene, D gene, clone size, J gene, CDR3 DNA, CDR3 protein. The D gene is left open where the match is weak. The listing skips clone size in some rows; elsewhere it reads once, few, many or a size class.

V gene: TRBV12-3/TRBV12-4; D gene: .; clone size: .; J gene: TRBJ1-1; CDR3 DNA: TGTGCCAGCAGTTTAAGGGGGGAAGCTTTCTTT; CDR3 protein: CASSLRGEAFF
V gene: TRBV7-3; D gene: .; clone size: .; J gene: TRBJ2-2; CDR3 DNA: TGTGCCAGCAGCCCCCATCCGTCTCTTGCCGGGAGCGCCACCGGGGAGCTGTTTTTT; CDR3 protein: CASSPHPSLAGSATGELFF
V gene: TRBV7-2; D gene: .; clone size: .; J gene: TRBJ2-3; CDR3 DNA: TGTGCCAGCAGCTTCTCGGAGGGAGATACGCAGTATTTT; CDR3 protein: CASSFSEGDTQYF
V gene: TRBV29-1; D gene: .; clone size: .; J gene: TRBJ1-2; CDR3 DNA: TGCAGCGTTATGACAGGTAACATCTTC; CDR3 protein: CSVMTGNIF
V gene: TRBV19; D gene: TRBD1; clone size: .; J gene: TRBJ1-1; CDR3 DNA: TGTGCCAGTATCCTGAAGACAGGGGTGGACACTGAAGCTTTCTTT; CDR3 protein: CASILKTGVDTEAFF
V gene: TRBV30; D gene: .; clone size: .; J gene: TRBJ1-3; CDR3 DNA: TGTGCCTGGAGTACTACAGGGGGAAACACCATATATTTT; CDR3 protein: CAWSTTGGNTIYF
V gene: TRBV21-1; D gene: .; clone size: .; J gene: TRBJ2-7; CDR3 DNA: TGTGCCAGCAGCAAAGGAGGGGGAGGGGGCTACGAGCAGTACTTC; CDR3 protein: CASSKGGGGGYEQYF
V gene: TRBV28; D gene: TRBD1; clone size: .; J gene: TRBJ2-1; CDR3 DNA: TGTGCCAGCAGTCCCGGACAGGGGCGTTGGGGGGACCCTTCCTACAATGAGCAGTTCTTC; CDR3 protein: CASSPGQGRWGDPSYNEQFF
V gene: TRBV5-6; D gene: .; clone size: .; J gene: TRBJ1-3; CDR3 DNA: TGTGCCAGCAGCACCGACAGGAGAGGTGGAAACACCATATATTTT; CDR3 protein: CASSTDRRGGNTIYF
V gene: TRBV11-3; D gene: TRBD2; clone size: .; J gene: TRBJ2-3; CDR3 DNA: TGTGCCAGCAGCTTGGCTGGGACTAGCGGGAGACATACGCAGTATTTT; CDR3 protein: CASSLAGTSGRHTQYF
V gene: TRBV2; D gene: .; clone size: few; J gene: TRBJ2-7; CDR3 DNA: TGTGCCAGCTCCCTAGCGAGGGAATGGCAGGGCGAGCAGTACTTC; CDR3 protein: CASSLAREWQGEQYF
V gene: TRBV27; D gene: TRBD2; clone size: .; J gene: TRBJ2-7; CDR3 DNA: TGTGCCAGCAGACTAGCGGGAGGCTCCTACGAGCAGTACTTC; CDR3 protein: CASRLAGGSYEQYF
V gene: TRBV28; D gene: TRBD1; clone size: .; J gene: TRBJ1-5; CDR3 DNA: TGTGCCAGCAGTTTGACAGGGACTAGCAATCAGCCCCAGCATTTT; CDR3 protein: CASSLTGTSNQPQHF
V gene: TRBV5-1; D gene: .; clone size: .; J gene: TRBJ2-5; CDR3 DNA: TGCGCCAGCAGCTTGGCCCCCCCGGAGACCCAGTACTTC; CDR3 protein: CASSLAPPETQYF
V gene: TRBV5-1; D gene: .; clone size: once; J gene: TRBJ1-3; CDR3 DNA: TGCGCCAGCAGCTCGCTCGAGGGGACATCTGGAAACACCATATATTTT; CDR3 protein: CASSSLEGTSGNTIYF
V gene: TRBV5-1; D gene: TRBD1; clone size: .; J gene: TRBJ1-6; CDR3 DNA: TGCGCCAGCAGCTTGGGGACAGGAAGGGGGAATTCACCCCTCCACTTT; CDR3 protein: CASSLGTGRGNSPLHF
V gene: TRBV15; D gene: TRBD2; clone size: .; J gene: TRBJ2-5; CDR3 DNA: TGTGCCACCAGCAGGGCCTCTAGCGGGAGGGGCCAAGAGACCCAGTACTTC; CDR3 protein: CATSRASSGRGQETQYF
V gene: TRBV29-1; D gene: .; clone size: .; J gene: TRBJ2-1; CDR3 DNA: TGCAGCGTTGGCGGACACCGTTTGGACAGGAGCGGGAGAGGAACTTACAATGAGCAGTTCTTC; CDR3 protein: CSVGGHRLDRSGRGTYNEQFF
V gene: TRBV29-1; D gene: .; clone size: once; J gene: TRBJ1-2; CDR3 DNA: TGCAGCGTTGCGCGGGGGAACTATGGCTACACCTTC; CDR3 protein: CSVARGNYGYTF
V gene: TRBV18; D gene: TRBD1; clone size: .; J gene: TRBJ2-7; CDR3 DNA: TGTGCCAGCTCACCGGACAGGGACTCCTACGAGCAGTACTTC; CDR3 protein: CASSPDRDSYEQYF
V gene: TRBV4-3; D gene: .; clone size: .; J gene: TRBJ2-1; CDR3 DNA: TGCGCCAGTTCGGCGGACTATCGGGACAATGAGCAGTTCTTC; CDR3 protein: CASSADYRDNEQFF
V gene: TRBV6-1; D gene: TRBD1; clone size: .; J gene: TRBJ1-1; CDR3 DNA: TGTGCCAGCAGTGAAGTCGCAGGGGGTGAAGCTTTCTTT; CDR3 protein: CASSEVAGGEAFF
V gene: TRBV10-3; D gene: TRBD2; clone size: once; J gene: TRBJ2-5; CDR3 DNA: TGTGCCATCAGTGAGTCTTGGCGGGAGCGAGAGACCCAGTACTTC; CDR3 protein: CAISESWRERETQYF
V gene: TRBV7-2; D gene: TRBD2; clone size: .; J gene: TRBJ2-1; CDR3 DNA: TGTGCCAGCACCCTCGGACTAGCGGGGGCCTACAATGAGCAGTTCTTC; CDR3 protein: CASTLGLAGAYNEQFF
V gene: TRBV19; D gene: TRBD1; clone size: .; J gene: TRBJ2-2; CDR3 DNA: TGTGCCAGTAGTCCGCAGGGGGCCGGGGAGCTGTTTTTT; CDR3 protein: CASSPQGAGELFF
V gene: TRBV7-2; D gene: TRBD1; clone size: .; J gene: TRBJ2-7; CDR3 DNA: TGTGCCAGCAGCCCGGACAGGGAGTGGGACGAGCAGTACTTC; CDR3 protein: CASSPDREWDEQYF
V gene: TRBV11-2; D gene: .; clone size: .; J gene: TRBJ2-5; CDR3 DNA: TGTGCCAGCAGCTTAGCGGGGACTTTTCAAGAGACCCAGTACTTC; CDR3 protein: CASSLAGTFQETQYF
V gene: TRBV29-1; D gene: .; clone size: .; J gene: TRBJ2-7; CDR3 DNA: TGCAGCGTCGAAATAGCGCTTTCCGGGGAGCAGTACTTC; CDR3 protein: CSVEIALSGEQYF
V gene: TRBV28; D gene: .; clone size: .; J gene: TRBJ1-2; CDR3 DNA: TGTGCCAGCAGTTCCATAGGACAGTTCTATGGCTACACCTTC; CDR3 protein: CASSSIGQFYGYTF
V gene: TRBV5-1; D gene: TRBD1; clone size: .; J gene: TRBJ2-7; CDR3 DNA: TGCGCCAGCAGCTTGGCCGGGGGACAGGGGAAGTACGAGCAGTACTTC; CDR3 protein: CASSLAGGQGKYEQYF
V gene: TRBV7-9; D gene: TRBD1; clone size: .; J gene: TRBJ2-3; CDR3 DNA: TGTGCCAGCAGCTTAGCCGGGACAGGGGGGGAGGATACGCAGTATTTT; CDR3 protein: CASSLAGTGGEDTQYF
V gene: TRBV7-9; D gene: TRBD2; clone size: .; J gene: TRBJ2-7; CDR3 DNA: TGTGCCAGCAGCTTAAACCTAGCGGAAGAGTACCCCTACGAGCAGTACTTC; CDR3 protein: CASSLNLAEEYPYEQYF
V gene: TRBV3-1/TRBV3-2; D gene: TRBD2; clone size: .; J gene: TRBJ2-1; CDR3 DNA: TGTGCCAGCAGCCAAGCAACTAGCGGGGGGGCGCATGAGCAGTTCTTC; CDR3 protein: CASSQATSGGAHEQFF
V gene: TRBV12-5; D gene: .; clone size: few; J gene: TRBJ1-2; CDR3 DNA: TGTGCTAGTGGCCCCGAAGGACAGAACTATGGCTACACCTTC; CDR3 protein: CASGPEGQNYGYTF
V gene: TRBV6-5; D gene: .; clone size: .; J gene: TRBJ1-5; CDR3 DNA: TGTGCCAGCGGGGGGAATCAGCCCCAGCATTTT; CDR3 protein: CASGGNQPQHF
V gene: TRBV5-1; D gene: TRBD1; clone size: .; J gene: TRBJ1-3; CDR3 DNA: TGCGCCAGCAGCCCTGGGGACAGCTCTGGAAACACCATATATTTT; CDR3 protein: CASSPGDSSGNTIYF